This T cell receptor beta chain was profiled in a study of blood T cells in healthy people across ages. Sample-barcoded 5' priming and a J-beta primer mix drove a second PCR of roughly 6 to 12 cycles. TCRdb processed the 5' RACE reads anew with MiXCR; each CDR3 protein has one entry. The sample shows 1.2 million to 1.5 million distinct CDR3 sequences, 59% of them seen only once. Trimming cost V 6 bases and J 0 bases, with 9 bases left between them. Germline V lookup: CDR1 SGHTA, CDR2 FQGNSA. This CDR3 is 14 amino acids long. The chain has TRBV7-2 and TRBJ1-3; D gene ambiguous. The sequence was obtained from a man between 18 and 29 years old in good health. Sequencing was done on a sample of blood. CDR3 loop: CASRQGSSGNTIYF. CDR3 in DNA: TGTGCCAGCAGGCAAGGGTCCTCTGGAAACACCATATATTTT.